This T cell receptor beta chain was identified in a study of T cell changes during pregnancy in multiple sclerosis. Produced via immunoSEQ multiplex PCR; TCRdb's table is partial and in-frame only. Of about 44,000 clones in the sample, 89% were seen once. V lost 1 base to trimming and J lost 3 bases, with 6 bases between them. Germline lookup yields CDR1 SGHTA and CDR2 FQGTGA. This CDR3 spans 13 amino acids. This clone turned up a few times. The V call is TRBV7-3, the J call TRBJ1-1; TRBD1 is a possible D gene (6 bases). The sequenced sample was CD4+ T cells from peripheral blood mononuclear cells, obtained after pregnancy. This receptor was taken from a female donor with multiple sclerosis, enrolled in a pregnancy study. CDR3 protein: CASSLNRDTEAFF. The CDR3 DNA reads TGTGCCAGCAGCTTAAACAGGGACACTGAAGCTTTCTTT.